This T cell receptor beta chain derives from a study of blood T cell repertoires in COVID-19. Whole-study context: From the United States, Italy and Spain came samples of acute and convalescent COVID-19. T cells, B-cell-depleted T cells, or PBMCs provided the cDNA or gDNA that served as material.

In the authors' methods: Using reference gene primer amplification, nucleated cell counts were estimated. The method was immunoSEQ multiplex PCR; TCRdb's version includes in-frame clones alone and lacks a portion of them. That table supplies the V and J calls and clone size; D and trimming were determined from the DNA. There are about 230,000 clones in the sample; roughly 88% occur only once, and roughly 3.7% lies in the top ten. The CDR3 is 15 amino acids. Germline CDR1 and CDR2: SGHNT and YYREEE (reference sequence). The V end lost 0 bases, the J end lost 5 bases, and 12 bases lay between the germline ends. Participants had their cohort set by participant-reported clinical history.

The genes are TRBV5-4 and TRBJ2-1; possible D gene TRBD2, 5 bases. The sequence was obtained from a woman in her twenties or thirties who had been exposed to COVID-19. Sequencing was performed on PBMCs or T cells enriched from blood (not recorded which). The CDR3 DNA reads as TGTGCCAGCAGCTTGGGGCTCGGGGTTCACAATGAGCAGTTCTTC. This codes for CASSLGLGVHNEQFF.